This section outlines one T cell receptor beta chain sequence together with its context. The antigen remains undetermined. A second about 7 to 12 cycle PCR used barcoded and J-beta primers. MiXCR was run by TCRdb on the 5' RACE reads, yielding one entry per CDR3 protein. The sample holds around 400,000 distinct CDR3 sequences, about 52% seen once. The data are from a study of blood T cells in healthy people across ages. Germline V gives CDR1 SNHLY, CDR2 FYNNEI. The V gene end was trimmed by 0 bases and the J gene end by 10 bases; junction bases not matched to a gene: 3. This CDR3 has 15 residues. General study points: Naive and antigen-experienced cells were not separated, limiting conclusive comparison. Naive CD4+ cells and diversity were both higher in long-lived donors than in aged donors.

This rearrangement joins TRBV2 to TRBJ2-1; TRBD2 matches at 13 bases. Material for sequencing was blood. This TCR came from a man aged 60-69 years in good health. The CDR3, as DNA: TGTGCCAGCAGTGAAGCAGGACTAGCGGGAGTCGAGCAGTTCTTC. It is translated as CASSEAGLAGVEQFF. The whole variable domain, filled in from reference TRBV2 and TRBJ2-1, reads EPEVTQTPSHQVTQMGQEVILRCVPISNHLYFYWYRQILGQKVEFLVSFYNNEISEKSEIFDDQFSVERPDGSNFTLKIRSTKLEDSAMYFCASSEAGLAGVEQFFGPGTRLTVL.